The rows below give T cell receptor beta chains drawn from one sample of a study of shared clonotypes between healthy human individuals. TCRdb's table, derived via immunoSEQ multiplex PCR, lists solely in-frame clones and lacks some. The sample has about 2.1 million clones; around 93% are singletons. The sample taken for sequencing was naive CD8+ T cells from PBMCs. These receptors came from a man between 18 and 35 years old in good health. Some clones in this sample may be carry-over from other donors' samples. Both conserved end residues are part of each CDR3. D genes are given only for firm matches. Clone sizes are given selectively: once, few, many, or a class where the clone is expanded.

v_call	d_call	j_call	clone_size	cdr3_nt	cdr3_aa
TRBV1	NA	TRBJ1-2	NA	TGCACCGGCAGACAGGGGAACTATGGCTACACCTTC	CTGRQGNYGYTF
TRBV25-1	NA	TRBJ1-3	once	TGTGCCAGCAGACAACAGGACTCTGGAAACACCATATATTTT	CASRQQDSGNTIYF
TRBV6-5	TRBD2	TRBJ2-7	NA	TGTGCCAGCAGTTACGGGACTAGCGGCCCATGGAGCGAGCAGTACTTC	CASSYGTSGPWSEQYF
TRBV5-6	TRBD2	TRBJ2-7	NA	TGTGCCAGCAGCTCGGGACTATTCTCTACGGAGCAGTACTTC	CASSSGLFSTEQYF
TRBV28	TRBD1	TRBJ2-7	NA	TGTGCCAGCAGTGACAGGGTAATAAGCACCACCTACGAGCAGTACTTC	CASSDRVISTTYEQYF
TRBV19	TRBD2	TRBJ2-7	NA	TGTGCCAGTACCCCAGGTCCTAGCGGGACCTACGAGCAGTACTTC	CASTPGPSGTYEQYF
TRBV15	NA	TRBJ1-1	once	TGTGCCACCAGCAGAGGTCAGACTGAAGCTTTCTTT	CATSRGQTEAFF
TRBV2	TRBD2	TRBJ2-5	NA	TGTGCCAGCATGCCCCCGACTAGCGGTGGAGAGACCCAGTACTTC	CASMPPTSGGETQYF
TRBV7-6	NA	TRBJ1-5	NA	TGTGCCAGCAGCTTAGGCGAGGGACAGCCCCAGCATTTT	CASSLGEGQPQHF
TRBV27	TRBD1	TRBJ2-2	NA	TGTGCCAGCAGTTATGGGACGCGGACAGGACTTAACACCGGGGAGCTGTTTTTT	CASSYGTRTGLNTGELFF
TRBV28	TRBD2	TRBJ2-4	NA	TGTGCCAGCAGCTCCCCGACTAGCGGGATAGCCAAAAACATTCAGTACTTC	CASSSPTSGIAKNIQYF
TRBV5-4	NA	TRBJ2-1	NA	TGTGCCAGCAGAGGAGGGAATGAGCAGTTCTTC	CASRGGNEQFF
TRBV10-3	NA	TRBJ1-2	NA	TGTGCCATCAGTGAAGTTAGAGGAAGGAAGGTCTATGGCTACACCTTC	CAISEVRGRKVYGYTF
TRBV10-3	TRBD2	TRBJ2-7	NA	TGTGCCATCAGTCCCGGACTAGACCCCGAGCAGTACTTC	CAISPGLDPEQYF
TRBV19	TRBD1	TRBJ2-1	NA	TGTGCCACCACAGGGGGTTTAATCTATGAGCAGTTCTTC	CATTGGLIYEQFF
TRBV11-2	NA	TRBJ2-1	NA	TGTGCCAGCAGCGGCGGTTCCTACAATGAGCAGTTCTTC	CASSGGSYNEQFF
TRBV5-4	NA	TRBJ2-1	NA	TGTGCCAGCAGCGAGGACAATTACAATGAGCAGTTCTTC	CASSEDNYNEQFF
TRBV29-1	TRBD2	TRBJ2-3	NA	TGCAGCGTATTGAGTAGCGGGTACACAGATACGCAGTATTTT	CSVLSSGYTDTQYF
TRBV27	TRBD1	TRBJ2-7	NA	TGTGCCAGCAGCCCCAATGTGGGACAGGGGTGGTACGAGCAGTACTTC	CASSPNVGQGWYEQYF
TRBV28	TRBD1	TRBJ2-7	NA	TGTGCCAGCAGTCCCTCTTCCAGGGGGCGCGAGCAGTACTTC	CASSPSSRGREQYF
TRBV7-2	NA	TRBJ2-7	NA	TGTGCCAGCAGCTTACCTCTCACCTACGAGCAGTACTTC	CASSLPLTYEQYF
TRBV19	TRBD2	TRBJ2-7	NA	TGTGCCAGTATAGAGACTCGGCGGGAGACTCACGAGCAGTACTTC	CASIETRRETHEQYF
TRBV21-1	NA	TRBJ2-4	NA	TGTGCCAGCATCCTTCCATCGCCTGATGCCGGGAGGAAAAACATTCAGTACTTC	CASILPSPDAGRKNIQYF
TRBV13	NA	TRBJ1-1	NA	TGTGCCAGCAGCTTAGTTGCAGGTACATCTGAAGCTTTCTTT	CASSLVAGTSEAFF
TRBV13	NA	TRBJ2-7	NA	TGTGCCAGCAGCTTCAAGCCAGGCGCCGGAGGTGAGCAGTACTTC	CASSFKPGAGGEQYF
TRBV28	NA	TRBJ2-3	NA	TGTGCCAGCAGCGCGACACCGACAGGATCCCAGTATTTT	CASSATPTGSQYF
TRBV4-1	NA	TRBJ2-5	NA	TGCGCCAGCAGCCAAGATCGCAGGGTCTGGGAGACCCAGTACTTC	CASSQDRRVWETQYF
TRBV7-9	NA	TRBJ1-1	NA	TGTGCCAGCAGCTTAGTGGGTACAGGATCGAGTGGGGCTTTCTTT	CASSLVGTGSSGAFF
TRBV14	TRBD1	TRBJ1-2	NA	TGTGCCAGCAGCCTCGGGACAGGGGTCTACTATGGCTACACCTTC	CASSLGTGVYYGYTF
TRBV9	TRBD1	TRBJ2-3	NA	TGTGCCAGCAGCGTAGAGGGGACAGGGTTAGTAGATACGCAGTATTTT	CASSVEGTGLVDTQYF
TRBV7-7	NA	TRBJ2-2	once	TGTGCCAGCAGCACGACAGCGAACACCGGGGAGCTGTTTTTT	CASSTTANTGELFF
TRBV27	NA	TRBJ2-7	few	TGTGCCACCGGACTTGGGAGGGAGCAGTACTTC	CATGLGREQYF
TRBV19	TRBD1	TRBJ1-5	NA	TGTGCCAGTTGCCCCGGGACAGGAATAGGTCAGCCCCAGCATTTT	CASCPGTGIGQPQHF
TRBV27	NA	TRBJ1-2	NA	TGTGCCAGCAGTTTATTAAGGGGTGGATATGGCTACACCTTC	CASSLLRGGYGYTF
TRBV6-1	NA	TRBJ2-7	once	TGTGCCAGCAGTGTATCGACTCGAGCGGACCCTCGGGACGAGCAGTACTTC	CASSVSTRADPRDEQYF
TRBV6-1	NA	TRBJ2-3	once	TGTGCCAGCAGTGTCCTCAGGAAGAACACAGATACGCAGTATTTT	CASSVLRKNTDTQYF
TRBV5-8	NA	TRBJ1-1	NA	TGTGCCAGCAGCACAGCATGGGTTAACACTGAAGCTTTCTTT	CASSTAWVNTEAFF
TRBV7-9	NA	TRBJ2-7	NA	TGTGCCAGCAGCTCCTATGAGTTAGCCTCGAGGCAGTACTTC	CASSSYELASRQYF
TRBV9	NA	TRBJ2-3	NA	TGTGCCAGCAGCGCACACTCGGGTGGTGGCACAGATACGCAGTATTTT	CASSAHSGGGTDTQYF
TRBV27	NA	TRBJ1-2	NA	TGTGCCAGCAGTTTACGCTACGACCCCCAGAAGGGCTATGGCTACACCTTC	CASSLRYDPQKGYGYTF
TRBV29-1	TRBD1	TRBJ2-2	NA	TGCAGCGTTGGGACAGGGGGCAGATACACCGGGGAGCTGTTTTTT	CSVGTGGRYTGELFF
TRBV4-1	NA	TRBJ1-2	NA	TGCGCCTCCACCCCGAATCCGGGGCTTGCCGCAGGGACTAACTATGGCTACACCTTC	CASTPNPGLAAGTNYGYTF
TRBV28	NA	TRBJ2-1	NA	TGTGCCAGCAGCCCCTTCGCGAGGGAGATTTACAATGAGCAGTTCTTC	CASSPFAREIYNEQFF
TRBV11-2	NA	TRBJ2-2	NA	TGTGCCAGCAGCTTTTATGACGGGCCCCCCTCGACCACCGGGGAGCTGTTTTTT	CASSFYDGPPSTTGELFF
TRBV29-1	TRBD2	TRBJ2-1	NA	TGCAGCGTCAGACGGACTAGCGGGAGAGTCGATGAGCAGTTCTTC	CSVRRTSGRVDEQFF
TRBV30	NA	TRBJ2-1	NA	TGTGCCTGGAGTCCCCCCGGGACCCTGTCCTACAATGAGCAGTTCTTC	CAWSPPGTLSYNEQFF
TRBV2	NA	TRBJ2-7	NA	TGTGCCAGCAGTGGTTCCTACGAGCAGTACTTC	CASSGSYEQYF
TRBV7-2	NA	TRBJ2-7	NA	TGTGCCAGCAGCTTAGGGTCTAGACGGGACGAGCAGTACTTC	CASSLGSRRDEQYF
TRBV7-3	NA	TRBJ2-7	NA	TGTGCCAGCAGCTTAATTGGCGGACAGTCCTACGAGCAGTACTTC	CASSLIGGQSYEQYF
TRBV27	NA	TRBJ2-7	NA	TGTGCCAGCAGTTTATCCGCAGGGGCCCTCTACGAGCAGTACTTC	CASSLSAGALYEQYF
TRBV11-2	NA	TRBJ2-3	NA	TGTGCCAGCAGCTTCCCGGTCGTCTACTCTAGCACAGATACGCAGTATTTT	CASSFPVVYSSTDTQYF
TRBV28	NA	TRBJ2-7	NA	TGTGCCAGCAGTTTAGCGGGCGGATCCTACGAGCAGTACTTC	CASSLAGGSYEQYF
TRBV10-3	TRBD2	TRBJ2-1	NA	TGTGCCATCAGCCCTAGCGGGAGGGCCGGCGATGAGCAGTTCTTC	CAISPSGRAGDEQFF